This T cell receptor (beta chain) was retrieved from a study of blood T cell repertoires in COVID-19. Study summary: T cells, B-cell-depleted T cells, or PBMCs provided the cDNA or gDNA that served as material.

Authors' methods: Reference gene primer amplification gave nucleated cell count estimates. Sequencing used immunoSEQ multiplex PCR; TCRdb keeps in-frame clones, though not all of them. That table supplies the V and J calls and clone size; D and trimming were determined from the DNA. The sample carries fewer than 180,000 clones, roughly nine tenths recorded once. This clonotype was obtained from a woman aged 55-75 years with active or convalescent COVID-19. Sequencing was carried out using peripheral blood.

The CDR3 nucleotides read TGTGCTAGTGGTTGGGCAAAAGGACAGTATATAGAAAAACTGTTTTTT. Protein: CASGWAKGQYIEKLFF. The V gene is TRBV12-5, the J gene TRBJ1-4; TRBD1 is a possible D gene (6 bases). CDR1 LGHNT and CDR2 FRNRAP come from the germline V gene. V was trimmed by 4 bases and J by 8 bases, leaving 20 bases between them. The CDR3 runs to 16 residues.